This T cell receptor (beta chain) was sequenced during a study of blood T cell repertoires in COVID-19. The wider study: The samples span acute and convalescent COVID-19 from the United States, Italy and Spain. In each case, the material was cDNA or gDNA derived from T cells, B-cell-depleted T cells, or PBMCs.

Method: immunoSEQ multiplex PCR; TCRdb's copy keeps in-frame clones and lacks some. Of around 130,000 clones in the sample, approximately 85% were seen once. The TCR was taken from a man aged 50 to 59 with acute or convalescent COVID-19. Sequencing input: peripheral blood.

The DNA for the CDR3 is TGTGCCAGCAGGAGAGCAGGGGCAGGCGAGCAGTACTTC. It is translated as CASRRAGAGEQYF. The chain recombines TRBV5-4 with TRBJ2-7; D might be TRBD1 (6 bases). This CDR3 is 13 amino acids long. Germline CDR1 reads SGHNT; CDR2 reads YYREEE (reference sequence). V dropped 5 bases and J dropped 6 bases, with 15 bases sitting between them. Full variable domain (outside the CDR3, taken from reference TRBV5-4 and TRBJ2-7): ETGVTQSPTHLIKTRGQQVTLRCSSQSGHNTVSWYQQALGQGPQFIFQYYREEENGRGNFPPRFSGLQFPNYSSELNVNALELDDSALYLCASRRAGAGEQYFGPGTRLTVT.